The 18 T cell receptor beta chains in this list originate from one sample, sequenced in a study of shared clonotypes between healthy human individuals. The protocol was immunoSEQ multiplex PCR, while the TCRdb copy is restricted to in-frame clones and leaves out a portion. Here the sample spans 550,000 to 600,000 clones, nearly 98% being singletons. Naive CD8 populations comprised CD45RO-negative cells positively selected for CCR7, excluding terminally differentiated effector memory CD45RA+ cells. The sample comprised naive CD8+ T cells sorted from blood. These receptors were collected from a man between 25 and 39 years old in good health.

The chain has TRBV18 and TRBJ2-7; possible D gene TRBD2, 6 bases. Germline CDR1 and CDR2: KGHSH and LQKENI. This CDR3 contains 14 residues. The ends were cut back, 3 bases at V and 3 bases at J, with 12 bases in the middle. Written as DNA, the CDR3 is TGTGCCAGCTCACCTGTGGAGGGAGTCTACGAGCAGTACTTC. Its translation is CASSPVEGVYEQYF.

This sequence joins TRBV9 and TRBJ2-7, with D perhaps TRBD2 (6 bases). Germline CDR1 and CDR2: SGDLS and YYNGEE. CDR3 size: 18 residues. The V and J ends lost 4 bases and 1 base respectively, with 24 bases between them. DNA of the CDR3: TGTGCCAGCAGCCCAGGGCTTGGTATGGGCGGGACGTCCTACGAGCAGTACTTC. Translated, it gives CASSPGLGMGGTSYEQYF.

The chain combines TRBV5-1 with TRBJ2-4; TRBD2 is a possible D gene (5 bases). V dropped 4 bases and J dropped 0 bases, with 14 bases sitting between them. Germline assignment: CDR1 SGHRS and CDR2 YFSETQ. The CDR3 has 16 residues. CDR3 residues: CASSSESGLAKNIQYF. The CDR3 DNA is TGCGCCAGCAGCAGCGAGTCTGGACTAGCCAAAAACATTCAGTACTTC.

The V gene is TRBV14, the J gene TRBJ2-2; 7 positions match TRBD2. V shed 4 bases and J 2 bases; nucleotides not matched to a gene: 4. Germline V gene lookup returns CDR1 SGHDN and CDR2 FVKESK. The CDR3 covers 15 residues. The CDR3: CASSLGTTNTGELFF. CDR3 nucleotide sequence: TGTGCCAGCAGCCTCGGGACTACTAACACCGGGGAGCTGTTTTTT. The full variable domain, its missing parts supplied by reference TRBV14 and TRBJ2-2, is EAGVTQFPSHSVIEKGQTVTLRCDPISGHDNLYWYRRVMGKEIKFLLHFVKESKQDESGMPNNRFLAERTGGTYSTLKVQPAELEDSGVYFCASSLGTTNTGELFFGEGSRLTVL.

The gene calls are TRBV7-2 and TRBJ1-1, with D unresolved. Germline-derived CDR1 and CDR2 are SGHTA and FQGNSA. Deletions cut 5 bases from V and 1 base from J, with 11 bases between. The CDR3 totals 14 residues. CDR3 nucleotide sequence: TGTGCCAGCAGCCTATGGACGGGGAACACTGAAGCTTTCTTT. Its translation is CASSLWTGNTEAFF.

Written as DNA, the CDR3 is TGCAGCGTTGAGACAGGGTATGGCTACACCTTC. Translated: CSVETGYGYTF. The gene calls are TRBV29-1 and TRBJ1-2; 7 bases are a match to TRBD1. Germline assignment: CDR1 SQVTM and CDR2 ANQGSEA. Trimming cost V 3 bases and J 5 bases; bases outside gene matches: 0. This CDR3 contains 11 residues.

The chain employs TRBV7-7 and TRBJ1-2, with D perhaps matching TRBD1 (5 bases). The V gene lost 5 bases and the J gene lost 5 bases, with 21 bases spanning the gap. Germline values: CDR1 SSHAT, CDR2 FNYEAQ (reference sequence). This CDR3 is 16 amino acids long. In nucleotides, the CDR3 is TGTGCCAGCAGCCCCCTAACGACAGAGGTCGGGTATGGCTACACCTTC. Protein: CASSPLTTEVGYGYTF.

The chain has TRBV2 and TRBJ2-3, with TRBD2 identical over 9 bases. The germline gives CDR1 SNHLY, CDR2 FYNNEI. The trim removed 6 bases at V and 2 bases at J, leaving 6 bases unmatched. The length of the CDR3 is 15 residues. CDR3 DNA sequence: TGTGCCAGCAGGCCGACTAGCGGACTCACAGATACGCAGTATTTT. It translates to CASRPTSGLTDTQYF.

The CDR3 coding sequence is TGTGCCAGCAGCCCCGGACTAGCGGGTTTTTACGAGCAGTACTTC. Protein product: CASSPGLAGFYEQYF. The chain uses TRBV6-6 and TRBJ2-7; 11 bases are shared with TRBD2. V lost 6 bases to trimming and J lost 4 bases; unmatched junction nucleotides: 8. Per the germline V gene, CDR1 is MNHNY and CDR2 is SVGAGI (reference sequence). The CDR3 contains 15 residues.

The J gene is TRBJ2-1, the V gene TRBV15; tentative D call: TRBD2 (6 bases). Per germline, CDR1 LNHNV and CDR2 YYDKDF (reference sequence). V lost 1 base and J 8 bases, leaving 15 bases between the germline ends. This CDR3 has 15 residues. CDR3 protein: CATSRARELRYEQFF. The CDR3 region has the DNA TGTGCCACCAGCAGAGCACGGGAGTTGCGGTATGAGCAGTTCTTC.

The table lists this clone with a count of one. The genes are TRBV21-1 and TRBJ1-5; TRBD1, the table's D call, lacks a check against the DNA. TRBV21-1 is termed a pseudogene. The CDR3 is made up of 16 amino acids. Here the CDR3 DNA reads TGTGCCAGCAGCACCACATACAGGGAGTGGGTTCAGCCCCAGCATTTT. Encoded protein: CASSTTYREWVQPQHF.

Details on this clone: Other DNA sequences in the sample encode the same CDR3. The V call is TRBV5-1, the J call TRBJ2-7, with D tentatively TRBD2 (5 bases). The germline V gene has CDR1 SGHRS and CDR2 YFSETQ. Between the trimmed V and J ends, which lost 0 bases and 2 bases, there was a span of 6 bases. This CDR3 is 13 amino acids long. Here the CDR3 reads CASSLGGPYEQYF. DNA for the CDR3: TGCGCCAGCAGCTTGGGAGGGCCCTACGAGCAGTACTTC.

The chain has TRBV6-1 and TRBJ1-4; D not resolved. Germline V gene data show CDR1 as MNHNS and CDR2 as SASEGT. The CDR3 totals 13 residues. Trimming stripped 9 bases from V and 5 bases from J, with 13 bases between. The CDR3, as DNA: TGTGCCAGTGCCGTGGGAGAGAATGAAAAACTGTTTTTT. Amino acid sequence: CASAVGENEKLFF.

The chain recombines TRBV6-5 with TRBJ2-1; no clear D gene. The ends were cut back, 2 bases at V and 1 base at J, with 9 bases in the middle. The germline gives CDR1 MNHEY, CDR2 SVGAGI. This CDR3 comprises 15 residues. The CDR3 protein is CASSYKGVSYNEQFF. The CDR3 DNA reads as TGTGCCAGCAGTTACAAGGGTGTATCCTACAATGAGCAGTTCTTC.

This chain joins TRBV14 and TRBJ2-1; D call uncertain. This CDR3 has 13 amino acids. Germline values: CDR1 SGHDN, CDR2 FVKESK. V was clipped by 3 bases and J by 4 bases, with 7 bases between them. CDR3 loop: CASSQGFYNEQFF. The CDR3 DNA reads TGTGCCAGCAGCCAGGGCTTTTACAATGAGCAGTTCTTC.

CDR3 loop: CSVWGTSGITSTDTQYF. CDR3 bases: TGCAGCGTTTGGGGGACTAGCGGGATTACTAGCACAGATACGCAGTATTTT. The V and J genes are TRBV29-1 and TRBJ2-3; 13 bases line up with TRBD2. The CDR3 totals 17 residues. Germline V gene lookup returns CDR1 SQVTM and CDR2 ANQGSEA. Trimming cost V 5 bases and J 0 bases; bases outside gene matches: 8.

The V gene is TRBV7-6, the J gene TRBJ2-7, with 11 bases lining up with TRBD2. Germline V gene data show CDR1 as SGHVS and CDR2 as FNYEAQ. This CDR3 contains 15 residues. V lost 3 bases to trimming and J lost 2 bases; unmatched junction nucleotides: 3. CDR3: CASSFSLAGAYEQYF. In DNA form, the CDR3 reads TGTGCCAGCAGCTTCTCACTAGCGGGAGCCTACGAGCAGTACTTC. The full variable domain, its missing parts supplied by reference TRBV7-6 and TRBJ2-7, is GAGVSQSPRYKVTKRGQDVALRCDPISGHVSLYWYRQALGQGPEFLTYFNYEAQQDKSGLPNDRFSAERPEGSISTLTIQRTEQRDSAMYRCASSFSLAGAYEQYFGPGTRLTVT.

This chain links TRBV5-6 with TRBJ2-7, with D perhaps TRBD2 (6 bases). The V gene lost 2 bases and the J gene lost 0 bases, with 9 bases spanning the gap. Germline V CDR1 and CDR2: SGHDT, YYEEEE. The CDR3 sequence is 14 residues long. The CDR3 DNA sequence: TGTGCCAGCAGCTTAGGAGGGAGCTCCTACGAGCAGTACTTC. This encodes CASSLGGSSYEQYF.